This T cell receptor (beta chain) was identified during a study of Graves' ophthalmopathy and Graves' hyperthyroidism. Study overall: Upon initial diagnosis and before any treatment, peripheral blood was collected.

Study-wide results and caveats: Detected in blood as well were most expanded thyroid clonotypes with frequency above 0.001.

Amplification of the TCR beta CDR3 regions used RNA transcripts (as template). RT-PCR with HTBI primers came first, then second-round multiplex PCR. TCRdb re-analysed the multiplex PCR reads in MiXCR, keeping a single row per CDR3 protein. The table shows roughly 300,000 distinct CDR3 sequences, with roughly 15% occurring only once. Many counts were recorded for this clonotype. Its antigen is currently unknown. This receptor was identified in an adult man with Graves' ophthalmopathy. The sample was peripheral blood.

This CDR3 is CASSGPKTGPYEQYF. The CDR3 nucleotides are TGTGCCAGCAGTGGACCTAAAACAGGCCCCTACGAGCAGTACTTC. The chain links TRBV2 to TRBJ2-7; a weak D match, TRBD1 (5 bases). The V gene lost 4 bases and the J gene lost 2 bases, with 15 bases spanning the gap. Germline values: CDR1 SNHLY, CDR2 FYNNEI. This CDR3 is built from 15 residues.